This T cell receptor beta chain came from a study of blood T cells in healthy people across ages. This clonotype was found a few times. V lost 5 bases, J lost 1 base, and 15 bases lay in between. This CDR3 comprises 15 residues. Germline V lookup: CDR1 KGHSH, CDR2 LQKENI. Combining a sample-barcoded 5' primer with a J-beta primer mix, a second PCR ran for roughly 6 to 11 cycles. TCRdb re-called the 5' RACE reads through MiXCR, storing one row per CDR3 protein. The sample contains around 2 million distinct CDR3 sequences, 39% of which appear only once. The source is a human donor in good health. Sequencing was performed on blood. V is TRBV18 and J is TRBJ2-7; tentative D call: TRBD1 (6 bases). The CDR3 DNA follows: TGTGCCAGCTCATCCACAGGGAAGTGGTCCTACGAGCAGTACTTC. It codes for CASSSTGKWSYEQYF.